The clone carrying this TCR beta chain was detected only a few times. The antigen remains unidentified. CDR1 is DFQATT and CDR2 is SNEGSKA in the germline V gene (reference sequence). Trimming took 6 bases from V and 4 from J; bases not matched to a gene: 7. CDR3 length: 13 amino acids. The data were taken from a study of blood T cells in healthy people across ages. Whole-study results and caveats: More naive CD4+ cells and higher diversity marked long-lived donors relative to aged donors. It was not possible, with unsorted PBMCs, to conclusively compare naive and antigen-experienced cells. A roughly linear age-dependent decrease characterized TCR beta diversity per million T cells.

Alongside a J-beta primer mix, a sample-barcoded 5' primer served in a second PCR lasting about 7 to 12 cycles. TCRdb used MiXCR to reprocess the 5' RACE reads, holding one entry per CDR3 protein. Of some 1.5 million distinct CDR3 sequences in the sample, 28% were seen once. The chain recombines TRBV20-1 with TRBJ1-2; 8 bases are a match to TRBD1. The receptor comes from a woman in her twenties or thirties in good health. Sequences were obtained from blood. Here the CDR3 DNA reads TGCAGTGCGACCCTCGGGACAGGCTATGGCTACACCTTC. Translation: CSATLGTGYGYTF.